A selection of T cell receptor beta chains follows, all from one sample in a study of cytomegalovirus exposure and HLA in healthy donors. Clones were read by immunoSEQ multiplex PCR, and TCRdb kept only the in-frame ones, dropping some. The repertoire holds 250,000 to 350,000 clones, with 75% to 90% as singletons. The sample comprised PBMCs. Receptors were obtained from a man aged 35 to 55 in good health and CMV-seropositive. Both conserved end residues are part of each CDR3. The D gene is left open where the match is weak. Some rows mark clone size as missing; the rest say once, few, many or name a class of expanded clone.

CASSQPRGEQYF,TGCGCCAGCAGCCAGCCCCGGGGAGAGCAGTACTTC,TRBV4-1,few,-,TRBJ2-7
CASGRDLGYEQYF,TGTGCCAGCGGCCGGGACTTAGGGTACGAGCAGTACTTC,TRBV6-1,once,-,TRBJ2-7
CASSFEARQPQHF,TGTGCCAGCAGTTTCGAGGCGCGTCAGCCCCAGCATTTT,TRBV28,-,-,TRBJ1-5
CASSLRPTAMNTEAFF,TGTGCCAGCAGCTTACGGCCGACAGCCATGAACACTGAAGCTTTCTTT,TRBV13,-,-,TRBJ1-1
CASSPSLGSGRFVYEQYF,TGTGCCAGCAGCCCCTCTTTGGGGTCAGGGAGGTTTGTGTACGAGCAGTACTTC,TRBV9,-,-,TRBJ2-7
CASIPPKGRERGDQYF,TGTGCCAGCATCCCCCCGAAAGGCAGAGAACGGGGGGACCAGTACTTC,TRBV6-4,-,TRBD2,TRBJ2-5
CAWSWTGGGADTQYF,TGTGCCTGGAGTTGGACGGGAGGAGGCGCAGATACGCAGTATTTT,TRBV30,-,TRBD2,TRBJ2-3
CASSLVKETQYF,TGTGCTAGCAGCTTAGTTAAAGAGACCCAGTACTTC,TRBV7-7,-,-,TRBJ2-5
CASSPQTSGKTDTQYF,TGTGCCAGCAGTCCCCAGACTAGCGGGAAGACAGATACGCAGTATTTT,TRBV28,-,TRBD2,TRBJ2-3
CASSFLGGMSTEAFF,TGCGCCAGCAGCTTCCTCGGGGGGATGAGCACTGAAGCTTTCTTT,TRBV5-1,-,-,TRBJ1-1
CASSLVTGSRTDTQYF,TGTGCCAGCAGCTTAGTGACAGGGTCCCGCACAGATACGCAGTATTTT,TRBV11-3,-,TRBD1,TRBJ2-3
CASRRDSYGYTF,TGTGCCAGCAGACGGGACAGTTATGGCTACACCTTC,TRBV7-2,-,TRBD1,TRBJ1-2
CASSRQARGGTEAFF,TGTGCCAGCAGTCGACAGGCTCGCGGGGGCACTGAAGCTTTCTTT,TRBV27,-,-,TRBJ1-1
CASSLTRLAGATDTQYF,TGTGCCAGCAGCCTCACTCGACTAGCGGGAGCCACAGATACGCAGTATTTT,TRBV7-2,once,TRBD2,TRBJ2-3
CASSLGTGVPTGELFF,TGTGCCAGCAGCCTCGGGACAGGGGTCCCCACCGGGGAGCTGTTTTTT,TRBV7-3,once,TRBD1,TRBJ2-2
CASSTDESGTWGADTQYF,TGTGCCAGCAGTACTGATGAGTCCGGGACATGGGGAGCAGATACGCAGTATTTT,TRBV9,once,-,TRBJ2-3
CAVRRVDTGELFF,TGTGCCGTCCGCAGGGTGGACACCGGGGAGCTGTTTTTT,TRBV28,-,-,TRBJ2-2
CASSLWVRFGTGSYEQFF,TGTGCCAGCAGTTTATGGGTACGGTTTGGGACAGGGTCCTATGAGCAGTTCTTC,TRBV28,-,TRBD1,TRBJ2-1
CASSLTGEAGNTIYF,TGCGCCAGCAGCTTGACAGGGGAAGCTGGAAACACCATATATTTT,TRBV5-1,once,TRBD1,TRBJ1-3
CASSFVSNTEAFF,TGTGCCAGCAGTTTCGTATCGAACACTGAAGCTTTCTTT,TRBV28,-,-,TRBJ1-1
CASSFAGGSYEQYF,TGTGCCAGCAGTTTCGCGGGAGGGTCCTACGAGCAGTACTTC,TRBV27,-,TRBD2,TRBJ2-7
CASSSGRPRSYNEQFF,TGCGCCAGCAGTAGCGGGAGACCCCGCTCCTACAATGAGCAGTTCTTC,TRBV10-2,-,TRBD2,TRBJ2-1
CASSQGDSAYGQYF,TGCGCCAGCAGCCAAGGGGACAGTGCCTACGGGCAGTACTTC,TRBV4-1,-,TRBD1,TRBJ2-7
CASSLSQEFTEAFF,TGTGCCAGCAGTTTATCACAGGAATTCACTGAAGCTTTCTTT,TRBV27,-,-,TRBJ1-1
CASSYRVYNEQFF,TGTGCCAGTAGTTACAGGGTCTACAATGAGCAGTTCTTC,TRBV19,once,-,TRBJ2-1
CASKKGQSYNEQFF,TGCGCCAGTAAAAAAGGACAGTCCTACAATGAGCAGTTCTTC,TRBV5-1,once,-,TRBJ2-1
CASSSGLSYNEQFF,TGTGCCAGCAGCTCTGGACTCTCCTACAATGAGCAGTTCTTC,TRBV5-6,once,-,TRBJ2-1
CASSYTGEMLFF,TGTGCCAGCAGTTATACAGGGGAAATGCTGTTTTTT,TRBV6-5,-,TRBD1,TRBJ2-2